This TCR beta chain was obtained from a study of T cell changes during pregnancy in multiple sclerosis. Assay: immunoSEQ multiplex PCR; the TCRdb copy retains only in-frame clones and omits some. The data hold approximately 84,000 clones, with 85% to 95% observed a single time. With 0 bases clipped from V and 5 bases from J, the junction kept 5 bases outside the gene matches. The germline CDR1 and CDR2 sequences are MNHEY and SVGAGI. The CDR3 length is 15 residues. The V and J genes are TRBV6-5 and TRBJ2-7; 9 bases align to TRBD1. This clonotype was obtained from a female donor in good health, enrolled as a control in a pregnancy study. Material: peripheral blood, obtained in the second trimester of pregnancy. The CDR3 is CASSYSGTGWDEQYF. As DNA, the CDR3 is TGTGCCAGCAGTTACTCGGGGACAGGGTGGGACGAGCAGTACTTC.